These 5 T cell receptor beta chains were sequenced from one sample in a study of T cells in Graves' hyperthyroidism and ophthalmopathy. TCR beta CDR3 regions were amplified from RNA transcripts. During a first-round RT-PCR of the TCR CDR3, the HTBI primer set was used. TCRdb re-analysed the multiplex PCR reads in MiXCR, keeping a single row per CDR3 protein. Of a few hundred thousand distinct CDR3 sequences listed, 17% are singletons. The sequenced sample was blood. All receptors come from a woman under 30 with Graves' ophthalmopathy.

This clonotype was seen repeatedly, ten times or more. The gene calls are TRBV4-1 and TRBJ1-1; D is unresolved. Germline V gives CDR1 MGHRA, CDR2 YSYEKL. Between the trimmed V and J ends, which lost 0 bases and 3 bases, there was a span of 11 bases. The CDR3 has 15 amino acids. CDR3 DNA sequence: TGCGCCAGCAGCCAAGAGGGTAGTGGGGACACTGAAGCTTTCTTT. Its protein is CASSQEGSGDTEAFF.

This rearrangement joins TRBV4-1 to TRBJ2-2; possibly TRBD2 for D (5 bases). The V gene's germline CDR1 is MGHRA and CDR2 YSYEKL. With 4 bases removed from V and 6 bases from J, the gap between germline ends came to 15 bases. This CDR3 contains 15 residues. The CDR3 loop reads CASSRMDSLAGELFF. CDR3 DNA sequence: TGCGCCAGCAGCCGTATGGACTCCCTGGCCGGGGAGCTGTTTTTT.

This clonotype was seen many times. The chain is built from TRBV6-1 and TRBJ2-7; D perhaps matches TRBD1 (6 bases). Germline loops: CDR1 MNHNS, CDR2 SASEGT. The CDR3 is made up of 12 amino acids. V gave up 5 bases and J gave up 5 bases, with 10 bases separating them. The CDR3: CASSWNRDEQYF. The CDR3 bases are TGTGCCAGCAGTTGGAACAGGGACGAGCAGTACTTC.

This clonotype has at least ten counts. The rearrangement joins TRBV6-5 to TRBJ2-2; unclear D gene. The CDR3 runs 12 residues. CDR1 and CDR2 (germline): MNHEY, SVGAGI. Trimming cost V 6 bases and J 1 base, with 3 bases left between them. The CDR3 here is CASSGNTGELFF. The CDR3 DNA follows: TGTGCCAGCAGCGGGAACACCGGGGAGCTGTTTTTT.

The sample holds many counts of this clonotype. The CDR3 loop is CAADVAGNEQFF. The CDR3 bases are TGTGCCGCGGACGTAGCGGGAAATGAGCAGTTCTTC. V is TRBV6-1 and J is TRBJ2-1; 8 bases fit TRBD2. This CDR3 comprises 12 residues. J lost 7 bases, V lost 11 bases, and 7 bases had no gene match. The germline CDR1 and CDR2 sequences are MNHNS and SASEGT.